A single sample is the source of the 9 T cell receptor beta chains below, sequenced in a study of blood T cell repertoires in COVID-19. Some clones are missing from TCRdb's copy, which holds only in-frame ones; the method was immunoSEQ multiplex PCR. There are about 260,000 clones in the sample; around 90% occur only once, and roughly 10% lies in the top ten. Source material: peripheral blood. These receptors came from a woman between 65 and 79 years old with COVID-19, enrolled during active disease.

The genes are TRBV2 and TRBJ1-1; tentative D call: TRBD1 (5 bases). Germline-derived CDR1 and CDR2 are SNHLY and FYNNEI. V was trimmed by 0 bases and J by 10 bases, leaving 15 bases between them. The CDR3 sequence is 14 residues long. The CDR3: CASSEAQGSSRAFF. CDR3 nucleotide sequence: TGTGCCAGCAGTGAAGCGCAGGGTTCATCACGAGCTTTCTTT.

The chain carries TRBV24-1 and TRBJ2-6, with D possibly TRBD1 on 5 matching bases. Germline V gene data show CDR1 as KGHDR and CDR2 as SFDVKD. Trimming removed 9 bases from V and 2 bases from J, with 10 bases in between. The CDR3 loop spans 14 amino acids. The CDR3 loop reads CATGAGPGANVLTF. In DNA form, the CDR3 reads TGTGCCACCGGCGCAGGGCCTGGGGCCAACGTCCTGACTTTC.

The genes are TRBV4-3 and TRBJ2-7; 7 bases agree with TRBD1. V lost 3 bases and J lost 2; bases outside the gene matches: 4. The CDR3 covers 14 residues. Germline assignment: CDR1 LGHNA and CDR2 YSLEER. CDR3 protein: CASSQNRGPYEQYF. CDR3 coding DNA: TGCGCCAGCAGCCAGAACAGGGGTCCCTACGAGCAGTACTTC.

The V and J genes are TRBV5-1 and TRBJ1-1, with TRBD1 as a possible D gene (5 bases). Germline V gene lookup returns CDR1 SGHRS and CDR2 YFSETQ. V was trimmed by 0 bases and J by 1 base, leaving 10 bases between them. The CDR3 loop spans 15 amino acids. The CDR3 nucleotides read TGCGCCAGCAGCTTGGCGGCGGGGCCGAACACTGAAGCTTTCTTT. Translated, it gives CASSLAAGPNTEAFF.

The chain carries TRBV6-6 and TRBJ1-6, with 10 bases matching TRBD1. Unmatched junction bases numbered 7, after V lost 4 bases and J lost 10 bases. Germline CDR1 and CDR2: MNHNY and SVGAGI (reference sequence). The CDR3 has 15 amino acids. CDR3 protein: CASSSQTGGGSPLHF. The CDR3 nucleotides read TGTGCCAGCAGTTCTCAGACAGGGGGCGGGTCACCCCTCCACTTT.

This chain uses TRBV6-2 or TRBV6-3 with TRBJ1-1; a weak D match, TRBD1 (5 bases). V lost 5 bases to trimming and J lost 1 base, with 11 bases between them. This CDR3 is 14 amino acids long. The V gene's germline CDR1 is MNHEY and CDR2 SVGEGT. The CDR3 DNA is TGTGCCAGCAGTAGGACACGGTGGAACACTGAAGCTTTCTTT. Protein product: CASSRTRWNTEAFF.

The genes are TRBV29-1 and TRBJ1-1; D may be TRBD1 (6 bases). The length of the CDR3 is 12 residues. Germline V gene data show CDR1 as SQVTM and CDR2 as ANQGSEA. V lost 4 bases to trimming and J lost 7 bases, with 13 bases between them. As DNA, the CDR3 is TGCAGCGTTGCAACAGGGAGCGGTGAAGCTTTCTTT. As protein: CSVATGSGEAFF.

This clone was found once. The chain carries TRBV7-3 and TRBJ1-1; D perhaps matches TRBD1 (5 bases). CDR3 length: 14 residues. CDR1 is SGHTA and CDR2 is FQGTGA in the germline V gene. Trimming removed 5 bases at V and 4 bases at J, with 14 bases between. The CDR3 is CASSRGGVRTEAFF. The DNA for the CDR3 is TGTGCCAGCAGCCGCGGGGGGGTTCGCACTGAAGCTTTCTTT.

The chain joins TRBV11-2 to TRBJ2-7; 8 bases align to TRBD1. V was pared by 3 bases and J by 3 bases, with 7 bases of the junction left unmatched. Germline V lookup: CDR1 SGHAT, CDR2 FQNNGV. The CDR3 loop spans 15 amino acids. This CDR3 is CASSFPGTGIYEQYF. CDR3 coding DNA: TGTGCCAGCAGCTTTCCCGGGACAGGAATCTACGAGCAGTACTTC. Looking up the rest from reference TRBV11-2 and TRBJ2-7 gives the full variable domain: EAGVAQSPRYKIIEKRQSVAFWCNPISGHATLYWYQQILGQGPKLLIQFQNNGVVDDSQLPKDRFSAERLKGVDSTLKIQPAKLEDSAVYLCASSFPGTGIYEQYFGPGTRLTVT.